Below, 8 T cell receptor beta chains from the same sample are listed, as sequenced in a study of radiation and T cells in renal cell carcinoma. The table came from immunoSEQ multiplex PCR; TCRdb's copy has only in-frame clones and leaves some out. Here the sample spans some 76,000 clones, about 81% being singletons. Time point described: blood 2 weeks post-SBRT. Treatment meaning: 15 Gy SBRT to primary tumor, nephrectomy 4 weeks later. Sequencing was performed on blood, taken from a patient whose treatment included radiotherapy and nephrectomy. These receptors were obtained from a man in his sixties with renal cell carcinoma.

V and J are TRBV5-5 and TRBJ2-7, with D unresolved. The V gene's germline CDR1 is SGHKS and CDR2 YYEKEE (reference sequence). V was pared by 0 bases and J by 12 bases, with 16 bases between. CDR3 size: 13 residues. The chain's CDR3 is CASSLEPRLSRYF. In DNA, the CDR3 is TGTGCCAGCAGCTTGGAGCCCAGACTGTCCCGGTACTTC.

The CDR3 spells CASSYGTPTDQYF. Written as DNA, the CDR3 is TGTGCCAGCAGTTACGGGACACCGACGGACCAGTACTTC. The chain uses TRBV6-5 and TRBJ2-5; possible D gene TRBD1, 6 bases. Trimming removed 2 bases from V and 10 bases from J, with 14 bases in between. This CDR3 has 13 residues. Germline CDR1 is MNHEY and CDR2 is SVGAGI.

The rearrangement links TRBV28 to TRBJ2-7; perhaps TRBD1 as D (6 bases). Trimming pared 3 bases from V and 3 bases from J, leaving 12 bases between. The germline gives CDR1 MDHEN, CDR2 SYDVKM. The CDR3 has 14 amino acids. The CDR3 loop reads CASSFPGDIYEQYF. In DNA, the CDR3 is TGTGCCAGCAGTTTCCCAGGGGACATCTACGAGCAGTACTTC.

The V and J genes are TRBV18 and TRBJ1-1; TRBD1 aligns across 10 bases. The CDR3 totals 15 residues. Germline loops: CDR1 KGHSH, CDR2 LQKENI. V lost 6 bases and J lost 5; bases outside the gene matches: 9. CDR3 bases: TGTGCCAGCTCGGATAGGACAGGGGGAAAAACTGAAGCTTTCTTT. This translates into CASSDRTGGKTEAFF.

This CDR3 reads CASSRDRAHGYTF. Written as DNA, the CDR3 is TGTGCCAGCAGTAGGGACAGGGCGCATGGCTACACCTTC. The chain has TRBV27 and TRBJ1-2, with 9 bases matching TRBD1. This CDR3 is 13 amino acids long. Trimming took 5 bases from V and 6 from J; bases not matched to a gene: 4. Per the germline V gene, CDR1 is MNHEY and CDR2 is SMNVEV (reference sequence).

This chain connects TRBV27 to TRBJ2-5, with D possibly TRBD2 on 5 matching bases. The germline gives CDR1 MNHEY, CDR2 SMNVEV (reference sequence). Deletions cut 1 base from V and 4 bases from J, with 7 bases between. The CDR3 contains 13 residues. The CDR3 region has the DNA TGTGCCAGCAGTTTATATGCGGGAGAGACCCAGTACTTC. Translation: CASSLYAGETQYF.

V gene TRBV10-2 combines with J gene TRBJ2-5; D not resolved. Germline CDR1 WSHSY, CDR2 SAAADI. This CDR3 is built from 13 residues. V was clipped by 7 bases and J by 5 bases, with 14 bases between them. The CDR3 coding sequence is TGCGCCAGCACCGTAAAAGATGGGGAGACCCAGTACTTC. Protein: CASTVKDGETQYF.

The CDR3 region is CASSPRVFSYEQYF. CDR3 bases: TGTGCCAGCAGCCCTCGGGTGTTCAGCTACGAGCAGTACTTC. This chain joins TRBV7-2 and TRBJ2-7; no reliable D call. Trimming took 5 bases from V and 3 from J, leaving 14 bases between them. The CDR3 consists of 14 residues. CDR1 and CDR2 from the germline V gene are SGHTA and FQGNSA.